The TCR beta chain described here comes from a study of CD8+ T cells in alopecia areata. For the study at large: Patients received oral tofacitinib, 5 to 10 mg twice daily, for moderate-to-severe alopecia areata.

Once RNA had been extracted, it was reverse transcribed into cDNA to act as the sequencing template. Sequencing used immunoSEQ multiplex PCR; TCRdb keeps in-frame clones, though not all of them. The sample yields about 210,000 clones, 64% seen once. Treatment meaning: oral pan-JAK inhibitor, 5-10 mg twice daily. Germline CDR1 reads MNHNY; CDR2 reads SVGAGI (reference sequence). Trimming removed 6 bases from V and 1 base from J, with 8 bases in between. The CDR3 length is 13 residues. The specimen comprised CD4+ T cells sorted from blood, sampled at week 4, from a patient treated with tofacitinib. The chain is built from TRBV6-6 and TRBJ2-3; unclear D gene. The clonotype comes from a human donor with alopecia areata. Here the CDR3 DNA reads TGTGCCAGCAGCCGCCCGGGCACAGATACGCAGTATTTT. Its protein product is CASSRPGTDTQYF.